This T cell receptor (beta chain) was recorded in a study of CD8+ T cells in alopecia areata (dated 2018 in TCRdb). In terms of the full investigation: Treated patients were enrolled in an open-label pilot trial of oral tofacitinib, 5 to 10 mg twice daily, for moderate-to-severe alopecia areata. Patients stayed on tofacitinib for 6 to 18 months and then had 6 months of follow-up off drug so that delayed response and recurrence could be assessed. For the treated patients, the SALT score, which quantifies what percentage of scalp surface area is affected, served as the measure of disease severity. In both human patients and the C3H/HeJ mouse model, the study applied high-throughput TCRbeta sequencing to look at T cell clonal expansion in alopecia areata. On the human side, TCRbeta sequencing was run on scalp tissue and on sorted CD4+ and CD8+ peripheral blood T cells from healthy controls and from alopecia areata patients with either patchy or totalis/universalis disease. Patients on tofacitinib were biopsied at baseline and after 4 and 24 weeks of treatment, and several of the patients also had a later scalp biopsy. Scalp clonality was compared across normal scalp (n=4), patchy alopecia areata scalp (n=8), and alopecia totalis/universalis scalp (n=8). RNA was extracted with the PAXgene miRNA kit for fixed scalp, the miRNeasy kit for PBMCs, and the RNeasy kit for mouse skin. TCRbeta CDR3 regions were amplified by immunoSEQ multiplex PCR using 35 Vbeta forward and 13 Jbeta reverse primers. Overall results and qualifications from the work: Compared with normal scalp, lesional scalp, particularly in alopecia totalis/universalis, had higher clonality and more expanded CD8+ clones, which suggests antigenic drive. Many expanded lesional clones were found to persist in scalp and blood during tofacitinib treatment, and relapse after treatment cessation may be partly explained by this persistence. Shared TCR sequences between patients were less evident than in mice, which may be partly attributable to HLA diversity in the patient population. Tofacitinib significantly decreased scalp clonality and the number of expanded CD8+ clones among the top 100 scalp clones. Because the treated cohort was small and had only one nonresponder, larger studies are needed to examine links between baseline CD8+ expansion and response. Scalp TCR repertoire analysis is complicated because resident alphabeta T cells in normal human skin are also sequenced, whereas mouse skin is dominated by gammadelta T cells.

Points on this clone: Its antigen is not yet known. Base qualities are not provided; no much larger clone lies one nucleotide away.

Library preparation was by the immunoSEQ multiplex PCR assay. RNA was extracted from all samples and reverse transcribed into cDNA as template for TCR sequencing. SuperScript III was used for first-strand cDNA synthesis, primed with a 2:1 mix of oligo-dT and random hexamers. Amplification bias was assessed with a synthetic immune receptor repertoire, and residual bias was removed computationally. The study's own analysis went as follows. Raw reads were preprocessed to remove errors, and CDR3 was defined by IMGT conventions from the conserved cysteine to phenylalanine. To get clonality, Shannon entropy was normalized by log2 of the number of productive unique TCRs and the result was subtracted from 1. Whether scalp clones were CD4 or CD8 was inferred by matching scalp TCRbeta sequences against CD4 and CD8 repertoires sorted from blood. TCRdb took over this immuneACCESS table, retaining in-frame rearrangements with V and J assigned. Such tables are incomplete; in checked studies, under half of the missing clones stem from an unresolved V gene, and the remainder is unexplained. V and J calls and clone size are those listed in that table; D and trimming were worked out from the DNA. Across this sample there are approximately 210,000 clones, with roughly 44% seen only once. The top ten constitute roughly 2.6% of the sample.

CDR1 and CDR2 are read off the germline V gene as SQVTM and ANQGSEA. There are 14 amino acids in the CDR3, from cysteine to phenylalanine inclusive. Left in the record is the CDR3 DNA by itself, 42 bases read in frame from the first base. The germline V and J ends show losses of 4 bases and 2 bases respectively, and no gene match explains 2 bases of the junction. Taken with the paper, the label for treatment or condition translates to: oral pan-JAK inhibitor, 5-10 mg twice daily. From alopecia areata patients, peripheral blood was collected along with lesional scalp punch biopsies. PBMCs were isolated by density centrifugation and stained for CD3, CD4 and CD8, and CD4+ and CD8+ T cells were sorted on a FACSAria.

This TCR was recovered from a human donor with alopecia areata. Here the chain combines TRBV29-1 and TRBJ2-3; TRBD2 matches 11 bases in the middle. The sequencing here drew on CD4+ T cells sorted from blood, taken around week 37, from a patient treated with tofacitinib. The CDR3 protein sequence reads: CSVGLAGNTDTQYF. The DNA sequence follows: TGCAGCGTTGGACTAGCGGGGAACACAGATACGCAGTATTTT.